Described below is a single T cell receptor (beta chain) sequence and its context. Clones were sequenced by immunoSEQ multiplex PCR, and TCRdb holds only the in-frame ones, with some missing. The sample lists roughly 100,000 clones; more than 75% were seen once. The data are from a study of blood T cell repertoires in COVID-19. Germline V gene sequence: CDR1 LGHNT, CDR2 FRNRAP. V dropped 5 bases and J dropped 2 bases, with 18 bases sitting between them. The CDR3 runs to 16 residues. The origin of this receptor is a woman aged 25 to 45 with acute or convalescent COVID-19. Material for sequencing was peripheral blood. The chain couples TRBV12-5 to TRBJ1-2; D unresolved. The CDR3 DNA reads TGTGCTAGTGGTCCCATCCACGGCCCCAGGAACTATGGCTACACCTTC. This encodes CASGPIHGPRNYGYTF.